The 18 T cell receptor beta chains below come from one sample, sequenced in a study of cytomegalovirus exposure and HLA in healthy donors. A multiplex PCR was run with 60 Vbeta primers and 13 Jbeta primers. TCRdb's table, derived via immunoSEQ multiplex PCR, lists solely in-frame clones and lacks some. The repertoire consists of 150,000 to 200,000 clones, with more than 70% occurring once and the leading ten covering about 0.25%. Source material: PBMCs. The receptors derive from a boy between 5 and 17 years old in good health and CMV-seronegative.

V and J are TRBV30 and TRBJ1-1; D might be TRBD1 (6 bases). The ends were cut back, 7 bases at V and 4 bases at J, with 16 bases in the middle. CDR1 and CDR2 from the germline V gene are GTSNPN and SVGIG (reference sequence). The CDR3 is 13 residues long. CDR3 bases: TGTGCCTCCTCACAGGGCTTACGCACTGAAGCTTTCTTT. This encodes CASSQGLRTEAFF.

The V and J genes are TRBV7-2 and TRBJ2-1, with D tentatively TRBD2 (5 bases). This CDR3 region has 13 residues. Trimming cost V 1 base and J 5 bases, with 6 bases left between them. CDR1 and CDR2 from the germline V gene are SGHTA and FQGNSA. This CDR3 is CASSLGGHNEQFF. CDR3 coding DNA: TGTGCCAGCAGCTTAGGCGGGCACAATGAGCAGTTCTTC.

The rearrangement links TRBV7-8 to TRBJ2-3, with TRBD1 identical over 12 bases. Germline lookup yields CDR1 SGHVS and CDR2 FQNEAQ. Trimming took 3 bases from V and 2 from J; bases not matched to a gene: 3. CDR3 length: 16 residues. In DNA, the CDR3 is TGTGCCAGCAGCTTCCGGGACAGGGGGCTCACAGATACGCAGTATTTT. This gives the protein CASSFRDRGLTDTQYF.

The chain links TRBV7-8 to TRBJ2-7; maybe TRBD2 (6 bases). Germline loops: CDR1 SGHVS, CDR2 FQNEAQ. The CDR3 is 14 residues long. Trimming took off 4 bases at V and 3 bases at J, with 13 bases between the two ends. This chain's CDR3 is CASSSEWGDYEQYF. As DNA, the CDR3 is TGTGCCAGCAGCTCCGAGTGGGGGGACTACGAGCAGTACTTC.

V gene TRBV2 combines with J gene TRBJ1-1; unclear D gene. Per germline, CDR1 SNHLY and CDR2 FYNNEI. V shed 6 bases and J shed 3 bases, with 20 bases lying between them. CDR3 length: 16 amino acids. The CDR3 nucleotides read TGTGCCAGCAGGAGAGACTCCGGGGTATTGGACACTGAAGCTTTCTTT. This sequence encodes CASRRDSGVLDTEAFF.

The chain carries TRBV9 and TRBJ2-3; TRBD2 matches 7 bases. V gave up 4 bases and J gave up 4 bases; unmatched junction bases: 6. Germline values: CDR1 SGDLS, CDR2 YYNGEE. CDR3 length equals 14 residues. CDR3 amino acids: CASSPGEGPDTQYF. The DNA for the CDR3 is TGTGCCAGCAGCCCGGGGGAGGGGCCAGATACGCAGTATTTT.

CDR3 DNA: TGTGCCAGTAGTATCGGACAGGGGGCGAAGACCCAGTACTTC. Translation: CASSIGQGAKTQYF. The rearrangement joins TRBV19 to TRBJ2-5; 11 positions agree with TRBD1. This CDR3 has 14 amino acids. CDR1 is LNHDA, CDR2 SQIVND, per germline (reference sequence). The V segment lost 3 bases and the J segment 6 bases; nucleotides outside the gene matches: 3.

This chain uses TRBV30 with TRBJ1-2; D possibly corresponds to TRBD1 (6 bases). The CDR3 runs to 11 residues. Per the germline V gene, CDR1 is GTSNPN and CDR2 is SVGIG (reference sequence). The V and J ends lost 5 bases and 3 bases respectively, with 7 bases between them. The CDR3 loop reads CAWEGDYGYTF. CDR3 DNA sequence: TGTGCCTGGGAGGGGGACTATGGCTACACCTTC.

The chain is built from TRBV2 and TRBJ1-2; unclear D gene. In germline, CDR1 is SNHLY, CDR2 FYNNEI. The CDR3 is 13 amino acids. The V and J ends lost 8 bases and 10 bases respectively, with 20 bases between them. The CDR3 loop reads CASSSETRIYYTF. The CDR3 nucleotides read TGTGCCAGCTCTAGCGAGACACGGATTTACTACACCTTC.

The J gene is TRBJ2-7, the V gene TRBV19; 10 bases are shared with TRBD1. The CDR3 is 15 residues long. Germline trimming cut 3 bases from V and 6 bases from J; bases unmatched to any gene: 8. CDR1 and CDR2 from the germline V gene are LNHDA and SQIVND (reference sequence). The CDR3 sequence: CASSIFGTGAGEQYF. The CDR3 DNA follows: TGTGCCAGTAGTATCTTCGGGACAGGGGCTGGCGAGCAGTACTTC.

This clone was seen a handful of times. The chain links TRBV28 to TRBJ2-7, with TRBD2 matching over 7 bases. This CDR3 contains 13 residues. J lost 2 bases, V lost 9 bases, and 7 bases had no gene match. Germline V gene data show CDR1 as MDHEN and CDR2 as SYDVKM. CDR3 residues: CASNSGQPYEQYF. The CDR3 nucleotides read TGTGCCAGTAATAGCGGGCAGCCCTACGAGCAGTACTTC.

The chain recombines TRBV27 with TRBJ2-3, with D tentatively TRBD2 (5 bases). This CDR3 comprises 16 residues. Per germline, CDR1 MNHEY and CDR2 SMNVEV (reference sequence). The germline V and J ends were trimmed by 2 bases and 1 base, with 13 bases remaining between them. Here the CDR3 reads CASSLLRAAGTDTQYF. For the CDR3, the DNA is TGTGCCAGCAGTTTACTGAGGGCGGCTGGCACAGATACGCAGTATTTT.

This chain links TRBV6-5 with TRBJ2-5; D perhaps matches TRBD2 (5 bases). The CDR3 length is 15 residues. Trimming shortened V by 5 bases and J by 5 bases, and 18 bases separated the two germline ends. The V gene's germline CDR1 is MNHEY and CDR2 SVGAGI. The CDR3 DNA follows: TGTGCCAGCAGTCCCGCGGACGGGCGAGGGGAGACCCAGTACTTC. As protein: CASSPADGRGETQYF.

The rearrangement joins TRBV27 to TRBJ1-3; a possible D gene is TRBD1 (5 bases). Germline V CDR1 and CDR2: MNHEY, SMNVEV (reference sequence). With 5 bases removed from V and 3 bases from J, the gap between germline ends came to 8 bases. The length of the CDR3 is 13 residues. This CDR3 is CASSPGFGNTIYF. DNA for the CDR3: TGTGCCAGCAGTCCAGGGTTTGGAAACACCATATATTTT.

The genes are TRBV28 and TRBJ2-5, with 13 positions matching TRBD2. In germline, CDR1 is MDHEN, CDR2 SYDVKM. V was clipped by 4 bases and J by 5 bases; unmatched bases: 16. The CDR3 contains 19 residues. The CDR3 loop reads CASSSQIYTSGGAGETQYF. CDR3 nucleotides: TGTGCCAGCAGTTCCCAGATATATACTAGCGGGGGGGCCGGGGAGACCCAGTACTTC.

The gene calls are TRBV9 and TRBJ1-1, with TRBD1 as a possible D gene (5 bases). The CDR3 is 13 amino acids. V was pared by 3 bases and J by 4 bases, with 10 bases between. Germline V gene data show CDR1 as SGDLS and CDR2 as YYNGEE. CDR3 amino acids: CASSGGWGTEAFF. The DNA of the CDR3 is TGTGCCAGCAGCGGGGGCTGGGGCACTGAAGCTTTCTTT.

The chain joins TRBV29-1 to TRBJ2-5, with D possibly being TRBD1 (5 bases). The V gene lost 1 base and the J gene lost 0 bases, with 6 bases spanning the gap. The CDR3 length is 13 residues. Germline CDR1 reads SQVTM; CDR2 reads ANQGSEA. The CDR3 coding sequence is TGCAGCGTTGAAGGGACACACCAAGAGACCCAGTACTTC. As protein: CSVEGTHQETQYF.

This chain links TRBV5-1 with TRBJ1-3, with 7 nucleotides matching TRBD1. J gave up 2 bases and V 1 base, and 3 bases lay outside the gene matches. Germline V gene lookup returns CDR1 SGHRS and CDR2 YFSETQ. CDR3 length: 15 residues. CDR3: CASSLNRGTGNTIYF. CDR3 nucleotides: TGCGCCAGCAGCTTGAACAGGGGAACTGGAAACACCATATATTTT.